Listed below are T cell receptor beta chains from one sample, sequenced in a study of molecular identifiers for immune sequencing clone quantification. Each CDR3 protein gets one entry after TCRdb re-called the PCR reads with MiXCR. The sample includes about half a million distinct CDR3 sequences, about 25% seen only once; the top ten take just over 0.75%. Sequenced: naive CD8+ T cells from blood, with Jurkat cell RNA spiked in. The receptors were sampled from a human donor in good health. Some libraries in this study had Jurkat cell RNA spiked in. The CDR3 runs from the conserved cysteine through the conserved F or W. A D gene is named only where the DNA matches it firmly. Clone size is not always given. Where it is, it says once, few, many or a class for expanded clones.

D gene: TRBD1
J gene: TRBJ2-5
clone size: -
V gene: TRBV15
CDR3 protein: CATSIRDRNIQETQYF
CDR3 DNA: TGTGCCACCAGCATCCGGGACAGGAATATACAAGAGACCCAGTACTTC

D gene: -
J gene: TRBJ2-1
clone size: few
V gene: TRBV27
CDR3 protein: CASSLFTSADNEQFF
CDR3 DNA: TGTGCCAGCAGTTTATTTACTAGTGCCGACAATGAGCAGTTCTTC

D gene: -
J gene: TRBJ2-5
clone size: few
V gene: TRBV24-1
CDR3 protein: CATSDPGRGPQETQYF
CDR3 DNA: TGTGCCACCAGTGACCCGGGTCGAGGCCCCCAAGAGACCCAGTACTTC

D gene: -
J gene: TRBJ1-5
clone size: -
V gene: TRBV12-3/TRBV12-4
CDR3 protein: CASSPSSGGGNQPQHF
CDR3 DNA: TGTGCCAGCAGCCCGTCCTCCGGGGGAGGCAATCAGCCCCAGCATTTT

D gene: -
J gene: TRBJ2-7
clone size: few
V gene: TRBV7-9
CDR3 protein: CASSSFSGSSYEQYF
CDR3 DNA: TGTGCCAGCAGCTCCTTTTCCGGGTCCTCCTACGAGCAGTACTTC

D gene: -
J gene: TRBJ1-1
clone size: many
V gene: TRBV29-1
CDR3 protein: CSVVTTGTEAFF
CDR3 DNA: TGCAGCGTTGTAACGACGGGCACTGAAGCTTTCTTT

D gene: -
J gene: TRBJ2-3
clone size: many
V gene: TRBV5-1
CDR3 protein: CASSKLRTDTQYF
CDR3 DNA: TGCGCCAGCTCCAAACTCCGTACAGATACGCAGTATTTT

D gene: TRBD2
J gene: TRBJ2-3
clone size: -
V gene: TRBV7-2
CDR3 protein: CASSPLAGPDTPSF
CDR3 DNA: TGTGCCAGCAGCCCACTAGCGGGCCCCGATACGCCGTCTTTT

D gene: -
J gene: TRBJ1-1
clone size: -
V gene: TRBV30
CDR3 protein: CAWSPRNTEAFF
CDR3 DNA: TGTGCCTGGAGTCCCCGGAACACTGAAGCTTTCTTT

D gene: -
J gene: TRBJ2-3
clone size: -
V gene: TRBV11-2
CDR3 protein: CASSLRRTGSSTDTQYF
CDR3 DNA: TGTGCCAGCAGCTTACGAAGGACGGGATCTAGCACAGATACGCAGTATTTT

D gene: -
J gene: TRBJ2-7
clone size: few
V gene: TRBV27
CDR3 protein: CASSPLDRGYEQYF
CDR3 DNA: TGTGCCAGCAGTCCTTTGGACAGAGGATACGAGCAGTACTTC

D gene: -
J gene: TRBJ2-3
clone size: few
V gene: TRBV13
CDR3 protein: CASSEGLGTQYF
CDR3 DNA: TGTGCCAGCAGTGAGGGGCTGGGTACGCAGTATTTT

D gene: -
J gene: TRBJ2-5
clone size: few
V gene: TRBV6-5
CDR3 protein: CASSYLASGRETQYF
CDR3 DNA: TGTGCCAGCAGTTACCTCGCCAGCGGGCGAGAGACCCAGTACTTC

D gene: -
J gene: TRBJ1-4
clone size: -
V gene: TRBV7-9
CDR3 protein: CASSLVGINEKLFF
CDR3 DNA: TGTGCCAGCAGCTTAGTGGGCATTAATGAAAAACTGTTTTTT

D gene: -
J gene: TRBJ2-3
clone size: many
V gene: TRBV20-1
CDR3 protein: CSARERGGSTDTQYF
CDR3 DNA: TGCAGTGCTAGAGAGAGGGGGGGTTCAACAGATACGCAGTATTTT

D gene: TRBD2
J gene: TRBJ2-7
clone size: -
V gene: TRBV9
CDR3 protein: CASSSLAGEGCYEQYF
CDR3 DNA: TGTGCCAGCAGCAGTCTAGCGGGAGAGGGTTGCTACGAGCAGTACTTC

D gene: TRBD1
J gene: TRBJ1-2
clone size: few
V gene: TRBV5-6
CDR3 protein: CASSSRLTGGRYGYTF
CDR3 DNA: TGTGCCAGCAGCTCGCGTCTGACAGGGGGCCGCTATGGCTACACCTTC

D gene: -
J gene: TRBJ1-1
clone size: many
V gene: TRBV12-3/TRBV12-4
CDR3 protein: CASSETIFNEAFF
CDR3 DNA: TGTGCCAGCAGCGAGACAATTTTTAATGAAGCTTTCTTT

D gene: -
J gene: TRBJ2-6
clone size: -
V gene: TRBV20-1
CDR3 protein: CSARGSHWGSGANVLTF
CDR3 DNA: TGCAGTGCTAGAGGTTCCCATTGGGGATCTGGGGCCAACGTCCTGACTTTC

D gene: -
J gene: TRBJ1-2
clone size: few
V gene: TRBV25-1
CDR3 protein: CASSESMFNYGYTF
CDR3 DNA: TGTGCCAGCAGTGAATCGATGTTTAACTATGGCTACACCTTC

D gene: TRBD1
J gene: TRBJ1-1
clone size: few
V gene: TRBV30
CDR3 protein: CAWSYGQGSTEAFF
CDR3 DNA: TGTGCCTGGAGCTACGGACAGGGTAGTACTGAAGCTTTCTTT

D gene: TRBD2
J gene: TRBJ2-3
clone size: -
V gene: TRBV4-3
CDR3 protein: CASSQLGTSGSPSTDTQYF
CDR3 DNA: TGCGCCAGCAGCCAATTAGGGACTAGCGGGAGCCCCAGCACAGATACGCAGTATTTT

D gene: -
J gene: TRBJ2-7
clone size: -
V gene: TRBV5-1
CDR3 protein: CASSLLPSESSYEQYF
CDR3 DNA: TGCGCCAGCAGCTTGCTTCCTAGCGAAAGCTCCTACGAGCAGTACTTC

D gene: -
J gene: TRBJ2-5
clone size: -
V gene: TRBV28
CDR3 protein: CASRKLGETQYF
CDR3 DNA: TGTGCCAGTAGGAAACTAGGGGAGACCCAGTACTTC

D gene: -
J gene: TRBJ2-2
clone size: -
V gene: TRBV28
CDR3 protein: CATETYERNTGELFF
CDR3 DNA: TGTGCAACGGAGACTTACGAAAGGAACACCGGGGAGCTGTTTTTT

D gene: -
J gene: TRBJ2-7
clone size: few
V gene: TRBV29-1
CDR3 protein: CSVEDQGGYEQYF
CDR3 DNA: TGCAGCGTTGAAGATCAGGGGGGCTACGAGCAGTACTTC

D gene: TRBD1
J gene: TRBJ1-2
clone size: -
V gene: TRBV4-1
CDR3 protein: CASSPEGQGLYGYTF
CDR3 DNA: TGCGCCAGCAGCCCAGAGGGACAGGGGTTGTATGGCTACACCTTC

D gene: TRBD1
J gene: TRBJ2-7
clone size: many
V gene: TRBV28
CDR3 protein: CASSLGTVYSYEQYF
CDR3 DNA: TGTGCCAGCAGCCTGGGGACAGTTTACTCCTACGAGCAGTACTTC

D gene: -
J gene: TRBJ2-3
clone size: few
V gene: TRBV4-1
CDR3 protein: CASSQERTGSLGDTQYF
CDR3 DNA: TGCGCCAGCAGCCAAGAACGGACCGGGAGCCTGGGAGATACGCAGTATTTT

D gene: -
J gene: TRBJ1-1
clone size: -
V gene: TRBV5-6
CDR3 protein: CASGEGLAEAFF
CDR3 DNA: TGTGCCAGCGGGGAGGGGTTGGCTGAAGCTTTCTTT

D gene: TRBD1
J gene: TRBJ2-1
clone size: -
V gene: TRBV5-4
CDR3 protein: CASSEGTGGNEQFF
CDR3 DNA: TGTGCCAGCAGTGAAGGGACAGGGGGGAATGAGCAGTTCTTC

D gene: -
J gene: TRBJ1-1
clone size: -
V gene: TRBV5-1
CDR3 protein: CASGLERSFTNTEAFF
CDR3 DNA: TGCGCCAGCGGCTTGGAAAGATCCTTTACTAACACTGAAGCTTTCTTT

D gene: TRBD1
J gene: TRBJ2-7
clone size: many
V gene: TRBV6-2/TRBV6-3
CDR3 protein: CASTKDRGIWEQYF
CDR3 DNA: TGTGCCAGCACCAAGGACAGGGGGATATGGGAGCAGTACTTC

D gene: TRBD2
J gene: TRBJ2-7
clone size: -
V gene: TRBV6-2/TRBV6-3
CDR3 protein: CASSGGRLDEQYF
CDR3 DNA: TGTGCCAGCAGCGGCGGGAGGTTAGACGAGCAGTACTTC

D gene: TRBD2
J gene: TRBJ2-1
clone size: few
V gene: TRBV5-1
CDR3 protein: CASSPNRAGGDYNEQFF
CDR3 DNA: TGCGCCAGCAGCCCAAATCGGGCGGGAGGGGACTACAATGAGCAGTTCTTC

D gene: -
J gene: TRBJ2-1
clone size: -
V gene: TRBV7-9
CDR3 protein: CASSSPLGDEQFF
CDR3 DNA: TGTGCCAGCAGCTCACCCCTAGGCGATGAGCAGTTCTTC

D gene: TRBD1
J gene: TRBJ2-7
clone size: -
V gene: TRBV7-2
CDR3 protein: CASSLDQGDPYEQYF
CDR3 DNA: TGTGCCAGCAGCTTAGACCAGGGGGACCCCTACGAGCAGTACTTC

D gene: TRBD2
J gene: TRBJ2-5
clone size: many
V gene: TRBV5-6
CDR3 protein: CASSLDIREARQETQYF
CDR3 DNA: TGTGCCAGCAGCTTGGATATTCGGGAGGCGCGTCAAGAGACCCAGTACTTC

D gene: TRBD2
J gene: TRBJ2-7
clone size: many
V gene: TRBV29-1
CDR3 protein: CSVTTSGEDEQYF
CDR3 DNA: TGCAGCGTTACGACTAGCGGGGAGGACGAGCAGTACTTC

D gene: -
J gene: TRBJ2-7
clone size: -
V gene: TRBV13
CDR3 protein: CASSLAGSEGFF
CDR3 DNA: TGTGCCAGCAGCTTAGCGGGTTCCGAGGGGTTCTTC

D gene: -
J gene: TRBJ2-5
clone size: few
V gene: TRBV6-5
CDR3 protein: CASSTGQALQETQYF
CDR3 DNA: TGTGCCAGCAGTACCGGACAAGCACTCCAAGAGACCCAGTACTTC

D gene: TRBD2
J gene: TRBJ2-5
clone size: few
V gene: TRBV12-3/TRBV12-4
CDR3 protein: CASSPPAGGHYQETQYF
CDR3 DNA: TGTGCCAGCAGTCCGCCCGCGGGGGGACACTACCAAGAGACCCAGTACTTC

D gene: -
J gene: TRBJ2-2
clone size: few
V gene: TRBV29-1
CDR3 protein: CSVLDGTGELFF
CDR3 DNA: TGCAGCGTGCTCGACGGCACCGGGGAGCTGTTTTTT

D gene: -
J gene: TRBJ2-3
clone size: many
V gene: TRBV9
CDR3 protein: CASSPPRPDTQYF
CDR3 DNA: TGTGCCAGCAGCCCACCCCGCCCAGATACGCAGTATTTT

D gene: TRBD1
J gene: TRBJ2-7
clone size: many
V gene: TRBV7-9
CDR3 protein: CASSPPNTGAGDEQYF
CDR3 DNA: TGTGCCAGCAGCCCCCCGAATACAGGGGCAGGCGACGAGCAGTACTTC

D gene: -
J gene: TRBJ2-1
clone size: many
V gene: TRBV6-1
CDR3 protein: CASMKFGSPDEQFF
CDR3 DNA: TGTGCCAGCATGAAGTTTGGTTCTCCCGATGAGCAGTTCTTC

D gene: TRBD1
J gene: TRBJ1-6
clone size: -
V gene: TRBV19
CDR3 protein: CASRNRDRGYNSPFHF
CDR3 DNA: TGTGCCAGTAGAAACCGGGACAGAGGATATAATTCACCCTTCCACTTT

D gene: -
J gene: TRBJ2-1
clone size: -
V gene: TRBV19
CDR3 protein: CASSSNNNEQFF
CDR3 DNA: TGTGCCAGTAGTTCCAACAACAATGAGCAGTTCTTC

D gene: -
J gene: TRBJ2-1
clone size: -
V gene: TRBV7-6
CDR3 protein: CASSPNFGFQGQFF
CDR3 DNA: TGTGCCAGCAGCCCCAATTTCGGTTTTCAGGGGCAGTTCTTC